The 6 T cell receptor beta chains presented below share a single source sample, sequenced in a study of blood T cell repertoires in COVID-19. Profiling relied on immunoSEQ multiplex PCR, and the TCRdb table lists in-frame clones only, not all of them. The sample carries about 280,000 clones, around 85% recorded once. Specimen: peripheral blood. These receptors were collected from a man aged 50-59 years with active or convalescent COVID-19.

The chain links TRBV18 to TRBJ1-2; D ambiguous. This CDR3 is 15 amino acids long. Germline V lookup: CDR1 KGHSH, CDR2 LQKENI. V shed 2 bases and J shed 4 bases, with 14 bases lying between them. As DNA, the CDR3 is TGTGCCAGCTCACCAGGGGAGGGCGGCCTCTATGGCTACACCTTC. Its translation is CASSPGEGGLYGYTF.

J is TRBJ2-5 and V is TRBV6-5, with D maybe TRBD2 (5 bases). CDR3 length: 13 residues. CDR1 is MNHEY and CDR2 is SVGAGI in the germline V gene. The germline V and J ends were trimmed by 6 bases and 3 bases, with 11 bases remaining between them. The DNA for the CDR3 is TGTGCCAGCAGGGCGGACTGGGAAGAGACCCAGTACTTC. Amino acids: CASRADWEETQYF.

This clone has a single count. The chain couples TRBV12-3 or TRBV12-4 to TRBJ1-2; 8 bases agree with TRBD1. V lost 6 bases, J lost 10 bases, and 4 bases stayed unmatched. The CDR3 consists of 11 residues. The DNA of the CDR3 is TGTGCCAGCAGGGACAGGGTTGACTACACCTTC. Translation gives CASRDRVDYTF.

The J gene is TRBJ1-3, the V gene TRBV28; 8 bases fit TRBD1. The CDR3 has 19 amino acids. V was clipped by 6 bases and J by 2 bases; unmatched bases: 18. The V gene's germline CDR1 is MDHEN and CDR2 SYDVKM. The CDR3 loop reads CASSLTGVGPYSTGNTIYF. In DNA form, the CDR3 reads TGTGCCAGCAGCCTGACAGGGGTAGGACCTTATTCGACTGGAAACACCATATATTTT.

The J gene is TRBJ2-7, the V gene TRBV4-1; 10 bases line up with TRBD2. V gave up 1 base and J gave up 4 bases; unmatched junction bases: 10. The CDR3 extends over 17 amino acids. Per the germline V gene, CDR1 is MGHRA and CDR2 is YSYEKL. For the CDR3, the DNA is TGCGCCAGCAGCCAAGTAAGGACTAGCGGTTCTACATACGAGCAGTACTTC. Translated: CASSQVRTSGSTYEQYF.

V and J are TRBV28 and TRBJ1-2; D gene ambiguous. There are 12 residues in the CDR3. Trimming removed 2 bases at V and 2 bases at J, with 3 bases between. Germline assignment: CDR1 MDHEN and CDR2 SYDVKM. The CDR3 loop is CASSLSNYGYTF. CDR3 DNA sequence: TGTGCCAGCAGTTTAAGCAACTATGGCTACACCTTC.